One T cell receptor (beta chain) is described in this entry. What it recognizes is unknown. These data are taken from a study of regulatory T cells. General study findings and limits: In patients, unique TRB V-J pairs were restricted and V/J usage skewed, especially in Tregs.

The primer mix had 52 TRBV and 13 TRBJ primers. Sequencing used immunoSEQ multiplex PCR; TCRdb keeps in-frame clones, though not all of them. The repertoire includes just over 20,000 clones, 90% to 95% of them detected once, and approximately 3.3% sits in the top ten. Sequencing was done on a sample of CD8+ T cells sorted from blood. The origin of this receptor is a child under 10 years old with CD3G deficiency.

The CDR3 sequence: CASSTRTGILDGYTF. As DNA, the CDR3 is TGTGCCAGCAGTACCCGGACAGGGATATTAGATGGCTACACCTTC. This chain links TRBV28 with TRBJ1-2; 8 nucleotides line up with TRBD1. The CDR3 is 15 residues long. Germline V gene sequence: CDR1 MDHEN, CDR2 SYDVKM. Germline trimming cut 5 bases from V and 6 bases from J; bases unmatched to any gene: 11.